These T cell receptor beta chains were read from a single sample in a study of identical twins. TCRdb called the 5' RACE reads again in MiXCR, with one record for every CDR3 protein. The sample includes some 760,000 distinct CDR3 sequences, about 18% of them seen just once. These records were also assigned to another study, of T cells expressing NK-cell markers.

Sequenced sample: PBMCs. The receptors stem from a young woman in good health. Both conserved end residues are part of each CDR3. The D gene is left open where the match is weak. The size entry is marked missing in some rows and otherwise reads once, few, many or a size class.

d_call	v_call	j_call	clone_size	cdr3_aa	cdr3_nt
NA	TRBV29-1	TRBJ2-7	few	CSVEWSYEQYF	TGCAGCGTTGAGTGGTCCTACGAGCAGTACTTC
TRBD1	TRBV4-1	TRBJ2-1	many	CASSPTGWGYNEQFF	TGCGCCAGCAGCCCGACAGGGTGGGGATACAATGAGCAGTTCTTC
NA	TRBV12-3/TRBV12-4	TRBJ2-1	once	CASSFDSFFTVYNEQFF	TGTGCCAGCAGTTTTGACAGTTTCTTCACCGTCTACAATGAGCAGTTCTTC
NA	TRBV5-6	TRBJ2-7	many	CASSLHLTTYEQYF	TGTGCCAGCAGCTTGCATTTGACTACCTACGAGCAGTACTTC
TRBD2	TRBV6-2/TRBV6-3	TRBJ2-7	few	CASSEREFEQYF	TGTGCCAGCTCAGAGCGGGAGTTCGAGCAGTACTTC
TRBD2	TRBV12-3/TRBV12-4	TRBJ2-3	few	CASSLLSGGDTQYF	TGTGCCAGCAGCTTACTGAGCGGGGGAGATACGCAGTATTTT
NA	TRBV7-3	TRBJ2-1	many	CASRRSSYNEQFF	TGTGCCAGCAGGCGGAGCTCCTACAATGAGCAGTTCTTC
TRBD2	TRBV6-5	TRBJ2-5	few	CASSYRASGSMETQYF	TGTGCCAGCAGTTACCGAGCTAGCGGGAGCATGGAGACCCAGTACTTC
NA	TRBV4-3	TRBJ2-2	NA	CASSQAYMGGLAGELFF	TGCGCCAGCAGCCAAGCGTATATGGGAGGATTGGCCGGGGAGCTGTTTTTT
NA	TRBV5-1	TRBJ2-7	NA	CASSLEPGGIGYEQYF	TGCGCCAGCAGCTTGGAACCAGGCGGGATTGGCTACGAGCAGTACTTC
NA	TRBV6-5	TRBJ1-2	NA	CASSYAGLDGYTF	TGTGCCAGCAGTTACGCAGGGCTGGATGGCTACACCTTC
NA	TRBV12-2	TRBJ1-6	NA	CASRGQGATPLHF	TGTGCAAGTCGCGGACAGGGGGCTACACCCCTCCACTTT
TRBD1	TRBV5-1	TRBJ2-7	few	CASRDRGPTYEQYF	TGCGCCAGCCGCGACAGGGGCCCTACCTACGAGCAGTACTTC
NA	TRBV12-3/TRBV12-4	TRBJ2-7	few	CASSPRTAPYEQYF	TGTGCCAGCAGTCCCAGGACAGCCCCCTACGAGCAGTACTTC
NA	TRBV20-1	TRBJ2-3	NA	CSARAPLPQLTQYF	TGCAGTGCTAGAGCCCCGCTCCCCCAATTAACGCAGTATTTT
NA	TRBV20-1	TRBJ1-2	few	CSAGRGEGYGYTF	TGCAGTGCTGGCCGGGGGGAAGGCTATGGCTACACCTTC
TRBD1	TRBV4-2	TRBJ2-7	many	CASSPGQASYEQYF	TGTGCCAGCAGCCCCGGACAGGCCTCCTACGAGCAGTACTTC
NA	TRBV6-5	TRBJ2-1	few	CASSYSASSYNEQFF	TGTGCCAGCAGTTACAGCGCCAGCTCCTACAATGAGCAGTTCTTC
TRBD1	TRBV19	TRBJ2-7	NA	CASSEGAREQYF	TGTGCCAGTAGTGAGGGGGCGAGGGAGCAGTACTTC
TRBD2	TRBV12-3/TRBV12-4	TRBJ2-1	many	CASSPGTTNEQFF	TGTGCCAGCAGTCCCGGGACTACCAATGAGCAGTTCTTC
TRBD2	TRBV20-1	TRBJ2-7	few	CCANSAGGPVMYEQYF	TGCTGTGCTAATTCGGCGGGAGGGCCGGTTATGTACGAGCAGTACTTC
TRBD2	TRBV12-3/TRBV12-4	TRBJ2-1	NA	CATSRTSSYNEQFF	TGTGCCACCTCCAGGACTAGCTCCTACAATGAGCAGTTCTTC
NA	TRBV7-8	TRBJ2-6	few	CASSFMGGANVLTF	TGTGCCAGCAGCTTCATGGGGGGGGCCAACGTCCTGACTTTC
TRBD1	TRBV20-1	TRBJ1-3	few	CSARQGAGNTIYF	TGCAGTGCCAGACAGGGAGCTGGAAACACCATATATTTT
TRBD2	TRBV20-1	TRBJ2-2	NA	CSARDSGLAGEVTGELFF	TGCAGTGCTAGAGATAGCGGACTAGCGGGAGAAGTCACCGGGGAGCTGTTTTTT
TRBD1	TRBV5-1	TRBJ2-2	NA	CASSWGQRTGELFF	TGCGCCAGCAGCTGGGGACAGAGAACCGGGGAGCTGTTTTTT
NA	TRBV6-5	TRBJ2-5	NA	CASSYSGTTQETQYF	TGTGCCAGCAGTTACTCAGGCACTACACAAGAGACCCAGTACTTC
NA	TRBV5-1	TRBJ1-4	NA	CASSSNSGNEKLFF	TGCGCCAGCAGCTCGAACAGCGGGAATGAAAAACTGTTTTTT
NA	TRBV15	TRBJ2-1	NA	CATSSTGRVHEQFF	TGTGCCACCAGCAGTACAGGGAGGGTACATGAGCAGTTCTTC
NA	TRBV12-3/TRBV12-4	TRBJ1-1	many	CASSFGRAAEAFF	TGTGCCAGCAGTTTCGGCAGGGCGGCTGAAGCTTTCTTT
TRBD1	TRBV20-1	TRBJ2-7	few	CSARDLLTTGGGGEYF	TGCAGTGCTAGAGACCTCCTAACCACAGGGGGCGGAGGAGAGTACTTC
NA	TRBV6-4	TRBJ2-1	NA	CASSRRDGNEQFF	TGTGCCAGCAGCCGGCGGGACGGTAATGAGCAGTTCTTC
TRBD1	TRBV29-1	TRBJ2-7	NA	CSVEHPGTGNEQYF	TGCAGCGTTGAACACCCCGGGACAGGGAACGAGCAGTACTTC
TRBD1	TRBV7-9	TRBJ2-5	few	CASRDSYQETQYF	TGTGCCAGCCGGGACAGTTACCAAGAGACCCAGTACTTC
NA	TRBV29-1	TRBJ2-7	NA	CSVEVSYEQYF	TGCAGCGTTGAGGTGTCGTACGAGCAGTACTTC
NA	TRBV7-2	TRBJ2-7	NA	CASSSFFRVAEGQYF	TGTGCCAGCAGCTCCTTCTTTCGGGTAGCGGAGGGGCAGTACTTC
NA	TRBV12-3/TRBV12-4	TRBJ1-1	NA	CASSRPTEGVNAFF	TGTGCCAGCAGTCGACCCACCGAGGGGGTGAACGCTTTCTTT
TRBD1	TRBV12-3/TRBV12-4	TRBJ2-7	NA	CASSPQGQDEQYF	TGTGCCAGCAGCCCACAGGGGCAGGACGAGCAGTACTTC
NA	TRBV6-2/TRBV6-3	TRBJ2-4	NA	CASKRPGAMAKNIQYF	TGTGCCAGCAAACGCCCGGGGGCGATGGCCAAAAACATTCAGTACTTC
NA	TRBV7-2	TRBJ2-7	NA	CASSLAAVRSYEQYF	TGTGCCAGCAGCTTAGCGGCGGTCAGGAGCTACGAGCAGTACTTC
NA	TRBV12-3/TRBV12-4	TRBJ2-1	NA	CASRKGRYNEQFF	TGTGCCAGCCGTAAGGGACGGTACAATGAGCAGTTCTTC